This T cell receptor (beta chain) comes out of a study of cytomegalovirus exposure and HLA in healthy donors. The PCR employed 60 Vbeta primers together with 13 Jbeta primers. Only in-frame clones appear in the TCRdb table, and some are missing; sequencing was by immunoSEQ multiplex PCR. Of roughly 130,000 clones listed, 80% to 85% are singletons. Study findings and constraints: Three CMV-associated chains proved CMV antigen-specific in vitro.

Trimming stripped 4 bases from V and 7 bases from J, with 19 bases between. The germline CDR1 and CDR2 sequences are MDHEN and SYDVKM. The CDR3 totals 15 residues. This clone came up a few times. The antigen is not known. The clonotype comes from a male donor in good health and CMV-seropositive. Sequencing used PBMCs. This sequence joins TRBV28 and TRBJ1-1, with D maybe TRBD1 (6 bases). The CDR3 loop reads CASSSPGGARFEAFF. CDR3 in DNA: TGTGCCAGCAGTTCTCCGGGGGGGGCCCGATTTGAAGCTTTCTTT.